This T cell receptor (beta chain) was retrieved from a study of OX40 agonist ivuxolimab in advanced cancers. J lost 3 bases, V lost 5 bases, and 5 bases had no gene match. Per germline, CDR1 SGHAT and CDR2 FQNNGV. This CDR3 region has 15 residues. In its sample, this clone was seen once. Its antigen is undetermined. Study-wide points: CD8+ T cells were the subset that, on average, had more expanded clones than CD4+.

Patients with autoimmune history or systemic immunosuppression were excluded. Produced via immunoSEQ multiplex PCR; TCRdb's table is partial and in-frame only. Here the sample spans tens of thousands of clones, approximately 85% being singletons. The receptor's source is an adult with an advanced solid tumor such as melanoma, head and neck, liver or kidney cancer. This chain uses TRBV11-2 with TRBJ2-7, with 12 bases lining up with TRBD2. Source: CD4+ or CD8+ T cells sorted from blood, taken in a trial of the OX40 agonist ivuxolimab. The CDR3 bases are TGTGCCAGCAGCCAAGAACTAGCGGGGGGCTACGAGCAGTACTTC. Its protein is CASSQELAGGYEQYF. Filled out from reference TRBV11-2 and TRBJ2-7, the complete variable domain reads EAGVAQSPRYKIIEKRQSVAFWCNPISGHATLYWYQQILGQGPKLLIQFQNNGVVDDSQLPKDRFSAERLKGVDSTLKIQPAKLEDSAVYLCASSQELAGGYEQYFGPGTRLTVT.